The 21 T cell receptor beta chains given below trace back to one sample, sequenced in a study of T cell responses to AZD1222 COVID-19 vaccine. TCRdb's table, derived via immunoSEQ multiplex PCR, lists solely in-frame clones and lacks some. The repertoire holds about 170,000 clones, with approximately 92% as singletons. The material was peripheral blood, obtained on day 0 of AZD1222 vaccination. The receptors derive from an adult in good health.

V gene TRBV6-5 combines with J gene TRBJ1-2; 9 nucleotides agree with TRBD1. Germline CDR1 MNHEY, CDR2 SVGAGI. J gave up 8 bases and V 4 bases, and 8 bases lay outside the gene matches. The length of the CDR3 is 14 residues. As DNA, the CDR3 is TGTGCCAGCAGTTCGGACAGGGGATCGGGCGGCTACACCTTC. Translating gives CASSSDRGSGGYTF.

In nucleotides, the CDR3 is TGTGCCAGTTCCCAGGGGAATAACTATGGCTACACCTTC. This codes for CASSQGNNYGYTF. The chain couples TRBV7-8 to TRBJ1-2, with TRBD1 as a possible D gene (6 bases). V lost 9 bases to trimming and J lost 1 base, with 12 bases between them. This CDR3 region has 13 residues. CDR1 SGHVS and CDR2 FQNEAQ come from the germline V gene.

The chain employs TRBV7-3 and TRBJ2-5; 11 bases match TRBD2. Germline loops: CDR1 SGHTA, CDR2 FQGTGA. The CDR3 spans 15 residues. V gave up 0 bases and J gave up 6 bases; unmatched junction bases: 3. This chain's CDR3 is CASSLTASGGQTQYF. The DNA of the CDR3 is TGTGCCAGCAGCTTAACGGCTAGCGGGGGGCAGACCCAGTACTTC.

This chain uses TRBV6-2 or TRBV6-3 with TRBJ2-1; D is unresolved. Germline V gene lookup returns CDR1 MNHEY and CDR2 SVGEGT. This CDR3 has 16 residues. V was trimmed by 2 bases and J by 0 bases, leaving 11 bases between them. The CDR3 bases are TGTGCCAGCAGTTACGACTTATGGGGCTCCTACAATGAGCAGTTCTTC. Its protein is CASSYDLWGSYNEQFF.

This chain joins TRBV6-1 and TRBJ1-2; D is unresolved. The CDR3 covers 17 residues. Germline V gene data show CDR1 as MNHNS and CDR2 as SASEGT. Trimming cost V 2 bases and J 3 bases, with 19 bases left between them. The CDR3 sequence: CASSEYSSSVQYYGYTF. In nucleotides, the CDR3 is TGTGCCAGCAGTGAATACTCTTCTTCGGTCCAATACTATGGCTACACCTTC.

This chain joins TRBV12-3 or TRBV12-4 and TRBJ2-7; tentatively, D is TRBD1 or TRBD2 (5 bases each). The CDR3 loop spans 10 amino acids. V lost 8 bases to trimming and J lost 3 bases, with 5 bases between them. CDR3 coding DNA: TGTGCCAGCGGGGGCTACGAGCAGTACTTC. Translation gives CASGGYEQYF.

The rearrangement joins TRBV2 to TRBJ2-5, with D maybe TRBD2 (5 bases). Germline V gene sequence: CDR1 SNHLY, CDR2 FYNNEI. V was cut by 7 bases and J by 4 bases, with 16 bases left in between. CDR3 length: 14 residues. The chain's CDR3 is CASTKTDSGETQYF. CDR3 DNA: TGTGCCAGCACCAAGACGGACTCGGGAGAGACCCAGTACTTC.

The chain employs TRBV19 and TRBJ1-3, with D maybe TRBD1 (5 bases). The length of the CDR3 is 15 residues. Per germline, CDR1 LNHDA and CDR2 SQIVND (reference sequence). The V end lost 7 bases, the J end lost 3 bases, and 16 bases lay between the germline ends. CDR3 sequence: CASKVGGSFGNTIYF. The CDR3 DNA follows: TGTGCCAGTAAGGTTGGGGGATCCTTTGGAAACACCATATATTTT.

The gene calls are TRBV6-5 and TRBJ1-2; 10 nucleotides agree with TRBD1. In germline, CDR1 is MNHEY, CDR2 SVGAGI. This CDR3 is 14 amino acids long. The junction had 8 bases not matched to a gene; V was cut back by 6 bases and J by 7 bases. The CDR3: CASSSGTGVAGYTF. The CDR3 nucleotides read TGTGCCAGCAGCTCCGGGACAGGGGTTGCTGGCTACACCTTC.

V usage is TRBV4-1 and J usage is TRBJ2-5; tentatively, D is TRBD1 (6 bases). V was pared by 0 bases and J by 5 bases, with 19 bases between. CDR1 and CDR2 from the germline V gene are MGHRA and YSYEKL. The CDR3 loop spans 17 amino acids. The CDR3 nucleotides are TGCGCCAGCAGCCAAGATATTAGGGGACCCCAGGGGGAGACCCAGTACTTC. Amino acids: CASSQDIRGPQGETQYF.

The chain links TRBV10-2 to TRBJ1-5; D perhaps matches TRBD1 (6 bases). Trimming stripped 2 bases from V and 7 bases from J, with 12 bases between. The CDR3 sequence is 14 residues long. Germline V gives CDR1 WSHSY, CDR2 SAAADI. The DNA for the CDR3 is TGCGCCAGCAGTGAGAACAGGGTAGGACAGCCCCAGCATTTT. Encoded protein: CASSENRVGQPQHF.

Turning to this clone: This CDR3 is also generated by other DNA sequences in the sample. The chain recombines TRBV9 with TRBJ2-5; D is undetermined. CDR1 and CDR2 (germline): SGDLS, YYNGEE. Trimming removed 0 bases at V and 1 base at J, with 4 bases between. CDR3 size: 13 residues. The CDR3 nucleotides read TGTGCCAGCAGCGTAGCCGGCCAAGAGACCCAGTACTTC. Protein: CASSVAGQETQYF.

This clone occurred once. V usage is TRBV5-1 and J usage is TRBJ1-2; D call uncertain. The germline CDR1 and CDR2 sequences are SGHRS and YFSETQ. The germline V and J ends were trimmed by 7 bases and 0 bases, with 13 bases remaining between them. The CDR3 runs 14 residues. This CDR3 is CASSFGIANYGYTF. The CDR3 coding sequence is TGCGCCAGCTCCTTCGGAATCGCTAACTATGGCTACACCTTC.

The chain carries TRBV2 and TRBJ1-6; 9 nucleotides agree with TRBD1. The V segment lost 6 bases and the J segment 7 bases; nucleotides outside the gene matches: 4. Germline CDR1 is SNHLY and CDR2 is FYNNEI. The CDR3 is 14 residues long. CDR3 amino acids: CASRGTGRNSPLHF. As DNA, the CDR3 is TGTGCCAGCAGGGGGACAGGGAGGAATTCACCCCTCCACTTT.

This rearrangement joins TRBV4-2 to TRBJ2-3; the D call may be TRBD1 or TRBD2 (5 bases each). The CDR3 extends over 16 amino acids. Between the trimmed V and J ends, which lost 4 bases and 1 base, there was a span of 15 bases. The germline gives CDR1 LGHNA, CDR2 YNFKEQ. CDR3 region: CASSPTGTAGTDTQYF. CDR3 coding DNA: TGTGCCAGCAGCCCGACCGGGACCGCGGGCACAGATACGCAGTATTTT.

A remark on this clone: At one end, the junction sequence differs from germline, possibly due to a read error. The chain links TRBV29-1 to TRBJ2-7, with 11 bases fitting TRBD1. The CDR3 contains 12 residues. Germline V gene data show CDR1 as SQVTM and CDR2 as ANQGSEA. This chain's CDR3 is CSVDRAPGQGDF. CDR3 DNA: TGCAGCGTTGATCGAGCACCGGGACAGGGGGACTTC.

The chain carries TRBV27 and TRBJ1-1, with D unclear. Per germline, CDR1 MNHEY and CDR2 SMNVEV (reference sequence). This CDR3 comprises 13 residues. V was clipped by 3 bases and J by 0 bases, with 5 bases between them. The CDR3 loop is CASSFLLNTEAFF. The CDR3 nucleotides are TGTGCCAGCAGTTTTCTACTGAACACTGAAGCTTTCTTT.

The rearrangement links TRBV10-2 to TRBJ2-7, with D hard to call. The germline CDR1 and CDR2 sequences are WSHSY and SAAADI. V lost 6 bases and J 6 bases, leaving 24 bases between the germline ends. The CDR3 consists of 16 residues. The CDR3 sequence: CASSLPPQGGGSEQYF. The CDR3 region has the DNA TGCGCCAGCAGCCTGCCCCCCCAAGGTGGTGGATCCGAGCAGTACTTC.

This rearrangement joins TRBV7-9 to TRBJ2-3; D uncertain. Trimming cost V 7 bases and J 5 bases, with 10 bases left between them. Looked up from germline, CDR1 is SEHNR and CDR2 is FQNEAQ (reference sequence). The CDR3 is 12 amino acids. The CDR3 nucleotides are TGTGCCAGCACTTGGTCCGAAGATACGCAGTATTTT. Its translation is CASTWSEDTQYF.

On this clone: An end of the junction does not agree with germline; a read error may underlie this. This chain links TRBV7-7 with TRBJ2-1; D possibly corresponds to TRBD2 (6 bases). This CDR3 has 14 amino acids. CDR1 SSHAT and CDR2 FNYEAQ come from the germline V gene (reference sequence). The CDR3 DNA follows: TGTGCTAGCAGCTTAGGAGGGCTTGGCAATGAGCAGTTCTTC. It codes for CASSLGGLGNEQFF.

The chain has TRBV6-5 and TRBJ1-5, with D hard to call. The germline V and J ends were trimmed by 4 bases and 4 bases, with 8 bases remaining between them. Germline loops: CDR1 MNHEY, CDR2 SVGAGI. The CDR3 has 13 amino acids. The CDR3: CASSLSGNQPQHF. In DNA form, the CDR3 reads TGTGCCAGCAGTTTGTCCGGTAATCAGCCCCAGCATTTT.